The 9 T cell receptor beta chains reported below all come from one sample, sequenced in a study of CD8 T cells in ankylosing spondylitis. A single record per CDR3 protein comes from TCRdb applying MiXCR to the 5' RACE reads. The sample gives a few hundred thousand distinct CDR3 sequences, approximately 20% of which show up once; around a third is in the top ten. Specimen: blood, either unsorted or a sorted T cell fraction (not recorded which). The receptors were sampled from a male donor with ankylosing spondylitis or in good health (not recorded which).

Many counts were recorded for this clonotype. The rearrangement links TRBV25-1 to TRBJ2-1, with 14 bases aligning to TRBD2. Germline V CDR1 and CDR2: MGHDK, SYGVNS. This CDR3 region has 18 residues. J lost 7 bases, V lost 2 bases, and 10 bases had no gene match. The CDR3 protein is CASSELGLAGGVWNEQFF. DNA of the CDR3: TGTGCCAGCAGTGAACTCGGACTAGCGGGAGGAGTCTGGAATGAGCAGTTCTTC.

The gene calls are TRBV11-3 and TRBJ2-2, with D possibly being TRBD1 (6 bases). Trimming took off 4 bases at V and 1 base at J, with 10 bases between the two ends. The CDR3 runs 15 residues. Germline loops: CDR1 SGHNT, CDR2 YENEEA. The CDR3 loop is CASSSRTENTGELFF. CDR3 nucleotide sequence: TGTGCCAGCAGCTCCCGGACAGAGAACACCGGGGAGCTGTTTTTT.

This clonotype was detected ten times or more. V and J are TRBV20-1 and TRBJ2-7; 7 bases fit TRBD2. The J segment lost 0 bases and the V segment lost 1 base, leaving 6 bases of the junction unmatched. In germline, CDR1 is DFQATT, CDR2 SNEGSKA (reference sequence). This CDR3 is built from 15 residues. DNA for the CDR3: TGCAGTGCTAGAGTTCCTCGCGGGAGCTCCTACGAGCAGTACTTC. It is translated as CSARVPRGSSYEQYF.

The chain joins TRBV7-9 to TRBJ2-5; D not resolved. Germline V lookup: CDR1 SEHNR, CDR2 FQNEAQ (reference sequence). With 1 base removed from V and 5 bases from J, the gap between germline ends came to 11 bases. The CDR3 sequence is 14 residues long. CDR3 in amino acids: CASSLGADSETQYF. CDR3 nucleotide sequence: TGTGCCAGCAGCTTAGGGGCGGATTCGGAGACCCAGTACTTC.

The chain uses TRBV7-9 and TRBJ2-7, with D perhaps matching TRBD1 (6 bases). In germline, CDR1 is SEHNR, CDR2 FQNEAQ (reference sequence). This CDR3 is built from 16 residues. V lost 7 bases and J lost 2, with 21 bases in between. CDR3 region: CASTGDGQYLAYEQYF. The CDR3 DNA follows: TGTGCCAGCACCGGAGATGGACAGTATCTGGCCTACGAGCAGTACTTC.

In this sample, this clonotype turned up many times. The chain combines TRBV5-1 with TRBJ2-5; 9 bases are a match to TRBD2. Trimming cost V 0 bases and J 5 bases; bases outside gene matches: 8. CDR1 is SGHRS and CDR2 is YFSETQ in the germline V gene. CDR3 length: 16 amino acids. As DNA, the CDR3 is TGCGCCAGCAGCTTGGCCGCGGGAGGGCCGAAGGAGACCCAGTACTTC. As protein: CASSLAAGGPKETQYF.

This clonotype came up many times. The genes are TRBV20-1 and TRBJ2-7, with D perhaps matching TRBD2 (6 bases). Germline loops: CDR1 DFQATT, CDR2 SNEGSKA (reference sequence). V lost 0 bases and J lost 7, with 19 bases in between. This CDR3 has 15 residues. The CDR3 DNA is TGCAGTGCTAGAGACCAGAAAGCGGGCACCCTTGAGCAGTACTTC. Its protein product is CSARDQKAGTLEQYF.

Many counts were recorded for this clonotype. The rearrangement links TRBV20-1 to TRBJ1-2, with no clear D. V lost 0 bases and J 4 bases, leaving 21 bases between the germline ends. CDR1 is DFQATT, CDR2 SNEGSKA, per germline (reference sequence). This CDR3 is 17 amino acids long. In nucleotides, the CDR3 is TGCAGTGCTAGAGATCCTGGACCGTACCTCTCGGGCTATGGCTACACCTTC. Its translation: CSARDPGPYLSGYGYTF.

This clonotype was picked up a small number of times. The V call is TRBV12-3 or TRBV12-4, the J call TRBJ2-1; TRBD2 matches 7 bases. V shed 3 bases, J shed 6 bases, and the junction held 2 bases outside the gene matches. The CDR3 runs 13 residues. As DNA, the CDR3 is TGTGCCAGCAGTTTGGTAGCGGGCAATGAGCAGTTCTTC. The encoded protein is CASSLVAGNEQFF.